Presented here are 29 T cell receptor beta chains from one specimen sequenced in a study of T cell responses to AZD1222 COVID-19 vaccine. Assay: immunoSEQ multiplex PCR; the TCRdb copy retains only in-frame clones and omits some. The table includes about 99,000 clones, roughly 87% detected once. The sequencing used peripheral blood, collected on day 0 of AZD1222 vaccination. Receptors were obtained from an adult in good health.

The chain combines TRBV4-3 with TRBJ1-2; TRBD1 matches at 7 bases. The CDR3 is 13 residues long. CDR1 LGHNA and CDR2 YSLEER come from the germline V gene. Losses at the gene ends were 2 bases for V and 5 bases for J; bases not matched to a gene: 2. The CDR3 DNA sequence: TGCGCCAGCAGCCAACCAGGGGGGTATGGCTACACCTTC. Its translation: CASSQPGGYGYTF.

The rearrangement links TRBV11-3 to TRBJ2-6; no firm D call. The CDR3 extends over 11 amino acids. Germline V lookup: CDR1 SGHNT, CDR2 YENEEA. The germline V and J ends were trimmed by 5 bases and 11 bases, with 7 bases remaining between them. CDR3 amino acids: CASSPRHVLTF. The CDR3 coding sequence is TGTGCCAGCAGCCCCCGCCACGTCCTGACTTTC.

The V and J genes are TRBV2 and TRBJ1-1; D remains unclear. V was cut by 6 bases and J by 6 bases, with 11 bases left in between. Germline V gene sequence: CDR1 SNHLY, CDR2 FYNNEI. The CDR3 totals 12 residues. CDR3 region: CASSQSPAEAFF. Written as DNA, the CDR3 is TGTGCCAGCAGCCAGTCGCCAGCTGAAGCTTTCTTT.

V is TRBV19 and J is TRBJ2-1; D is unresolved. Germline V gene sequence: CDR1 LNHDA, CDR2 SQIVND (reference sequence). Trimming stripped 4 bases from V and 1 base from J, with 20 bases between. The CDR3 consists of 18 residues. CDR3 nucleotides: TGTGCCAGTAGTAAACGCCTGAAGGACCTAGGTTCCTACAATGAGCAGTTCTTC. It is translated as CASSKRLKDLGSYNEQFF.

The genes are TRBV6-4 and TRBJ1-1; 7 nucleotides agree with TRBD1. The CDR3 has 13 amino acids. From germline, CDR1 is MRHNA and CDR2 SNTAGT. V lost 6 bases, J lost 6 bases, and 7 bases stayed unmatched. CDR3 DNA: TGTGCCAGCAGGAGAGATACAGGGGCTGAAGCTTTCTTT. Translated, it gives CASRRDTGAEAFF.

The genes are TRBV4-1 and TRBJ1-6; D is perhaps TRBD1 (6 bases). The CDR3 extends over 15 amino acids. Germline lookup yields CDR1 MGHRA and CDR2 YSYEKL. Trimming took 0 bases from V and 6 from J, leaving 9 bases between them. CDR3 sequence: CASSQDGQPNSPLHF. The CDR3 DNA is TGCGCCAGCAGCCAAGACGGACAGCCTAATTCACCCCTCCACTTT.

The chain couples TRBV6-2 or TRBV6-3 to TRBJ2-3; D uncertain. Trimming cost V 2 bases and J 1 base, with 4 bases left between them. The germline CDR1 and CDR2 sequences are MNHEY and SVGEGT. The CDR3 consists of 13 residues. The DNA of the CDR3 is TGTGCCAGCAGTTACAGGCGCACAGATACGCAGTATTTT. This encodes CASSYRRTDTQYF.

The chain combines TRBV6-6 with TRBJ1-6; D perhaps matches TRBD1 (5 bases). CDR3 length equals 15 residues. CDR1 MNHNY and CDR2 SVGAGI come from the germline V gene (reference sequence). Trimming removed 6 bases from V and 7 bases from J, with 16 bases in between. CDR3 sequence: CASSTTSGANSPLHF. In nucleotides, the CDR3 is TGTGCCAGCAGCACCACCTCCGGGGCGAATTCACCCCTCCACTTT.

This CDR3 is CASSALVGSSYNEQFF. CDR3 DNA sequence: TGTGCCAGCAGCGCCCTCGTGGGGAGCTCCTACAATGAGCAGTTCTTC. The chain couples TRBV9 to TRBJ2-1; D might be TRBD2 (5 bases). CDR1 is SGDLS, CDR2 YYNGEE, per germline. The V end was cut by 3 bases, the J end by 0 bases, with 13 bases between. The CDR3 runs to 16 residues.

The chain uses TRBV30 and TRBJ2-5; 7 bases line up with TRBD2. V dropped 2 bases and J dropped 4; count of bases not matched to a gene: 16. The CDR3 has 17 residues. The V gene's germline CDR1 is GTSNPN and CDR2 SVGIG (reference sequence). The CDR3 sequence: CAWSPPPSGDGAETQYF. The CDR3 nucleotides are TGTGCCTGGAGTCCTCCGCCAAGCGGGGATGGTGCAGAGACCCAGTACTTC.

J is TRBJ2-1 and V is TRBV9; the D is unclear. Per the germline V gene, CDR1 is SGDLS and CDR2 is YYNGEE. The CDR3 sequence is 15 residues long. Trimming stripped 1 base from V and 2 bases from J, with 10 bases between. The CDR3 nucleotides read TGTGCCAGCAGCGTAAGTGTGTCAGCCTACAATGAGCAGTTCTTC. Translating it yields CASSVSVSAYNEQFF. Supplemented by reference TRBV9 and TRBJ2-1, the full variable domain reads DSGVTQTPKHLITATGQRVTLRCSPRSGDLSVYWYQQSLDQGLQFLIQYYNGEERAKGNILERFSAQQFPDLHSELNLSSLELGDSALYFCASSVSVSAYNEQFFGPGTRLTVL.

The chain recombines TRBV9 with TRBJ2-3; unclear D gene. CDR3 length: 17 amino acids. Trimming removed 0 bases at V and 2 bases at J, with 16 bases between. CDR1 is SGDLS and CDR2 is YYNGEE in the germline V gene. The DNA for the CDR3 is TGTGCCAGCAGCGTAGAAACCAGCTTTCCCCTCACAGATACGCAGTATTTT. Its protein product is CASSVETSFPLTDTQYF.

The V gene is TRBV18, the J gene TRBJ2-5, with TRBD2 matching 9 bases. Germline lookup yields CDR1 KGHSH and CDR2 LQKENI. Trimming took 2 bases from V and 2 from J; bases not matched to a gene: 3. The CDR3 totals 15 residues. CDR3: CASSPRLAGQETQYF. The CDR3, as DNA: TGTGCCAGCTCACCAAGGCTAGCGGGGCAAGAGACCCAGTACTTC.

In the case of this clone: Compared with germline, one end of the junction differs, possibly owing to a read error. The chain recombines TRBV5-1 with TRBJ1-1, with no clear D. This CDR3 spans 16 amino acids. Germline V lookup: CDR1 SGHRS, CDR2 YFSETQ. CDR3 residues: CASSLLLASLNTEAFF. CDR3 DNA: TGTGCCAGCAGCTTGTTACTTGCGTCCCTCAACACTGAAGCTTTCTTT.

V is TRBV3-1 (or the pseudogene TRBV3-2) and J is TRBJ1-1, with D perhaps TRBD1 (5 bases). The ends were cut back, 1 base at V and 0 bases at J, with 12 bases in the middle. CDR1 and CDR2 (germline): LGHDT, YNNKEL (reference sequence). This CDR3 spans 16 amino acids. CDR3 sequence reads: CASSQGHGGVNTEAFF. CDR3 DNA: TGTGCCAGCAGCCAAGGACACGGGGGAGTGAACACTGAAGCTTTCTTT.

The CDR3 coding sequence is TGTGCCAGCAGCTTACGACAGGGAGAGACCCAGTACTTC. This translates into CASSLRQGETQYF. The V gene is TRBV7-9, the J gene TRBJ2-5; 7 bases align to TRBD1. The CDR3 loop spans 13 amino acids. Unmatched junction bases numbered 1, after V lost 2 bases and J lost 4 bases. Germline V gene lookup returns CDR1 SEHNR and CDR2 FQNEAQ (reference sequence).

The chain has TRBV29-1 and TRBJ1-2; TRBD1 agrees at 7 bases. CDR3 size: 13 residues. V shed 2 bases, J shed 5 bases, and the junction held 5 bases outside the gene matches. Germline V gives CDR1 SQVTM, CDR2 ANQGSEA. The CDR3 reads CSVENPGQYGYTF. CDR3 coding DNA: TGCAGCGTTGAAAACCCGGGACAGTATGGCTACACCTTC.

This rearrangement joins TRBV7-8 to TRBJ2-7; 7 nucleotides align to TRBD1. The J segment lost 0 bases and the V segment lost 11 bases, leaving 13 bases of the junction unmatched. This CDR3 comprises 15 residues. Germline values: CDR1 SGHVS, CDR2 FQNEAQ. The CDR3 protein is CASPGTGQSSYEQYV. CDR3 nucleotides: TGTGCCTCCCCAGGGACGGGACAGAGCTCCTACGAGCAGTACGTC.

This chain's CDR3 is CASSPDYNEKLFF. For the CDR3, the DNA is TGTGCCAGCAGCCCGGATTATAATGAAAAACTGTTTTTT. V usage is TRBV5-4 and J usage is TRBJ1-4; D gene uncertain. The CDR3 has 13 residues. The germline gives CDR1 SGHNT, CDR2 YYREEE (reference sequence). V was pared by 4 bases and J by 4 bases, with 8 bases between.

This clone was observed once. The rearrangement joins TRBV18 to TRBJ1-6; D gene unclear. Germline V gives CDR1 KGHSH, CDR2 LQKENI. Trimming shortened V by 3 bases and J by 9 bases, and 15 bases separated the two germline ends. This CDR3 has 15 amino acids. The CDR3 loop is CASSPFGQASSPLHF. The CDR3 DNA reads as TGTGCCAGCTCACCTTTCGGCCAAGCAAGTTCACCCCTCCACTTT. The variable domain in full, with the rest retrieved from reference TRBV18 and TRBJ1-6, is NAGVMQNPRHLVRRRGQEARLRCSPMKGHSHVYWYRQLPEEGLKFMVYLQKENIIDESGMPKERFSAEFPKEGPSILRIQQVVRGDSAAYFCASSPFGQASSPLHFGNGTRLTVT.

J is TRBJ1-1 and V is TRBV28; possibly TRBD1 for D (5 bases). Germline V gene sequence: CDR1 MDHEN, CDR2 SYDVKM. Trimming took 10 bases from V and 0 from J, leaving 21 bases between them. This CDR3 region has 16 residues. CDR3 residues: CATTNGGIGMNTEAFF. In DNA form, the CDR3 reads TGTGCCACCACAAACGGGGGGATCGGCATGAACACTGAAGCTTTCTTT.

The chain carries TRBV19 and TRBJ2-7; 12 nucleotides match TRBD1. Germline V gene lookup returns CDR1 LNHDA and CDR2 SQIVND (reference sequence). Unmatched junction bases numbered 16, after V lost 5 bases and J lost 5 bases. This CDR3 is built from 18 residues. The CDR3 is CASSGWSRVRDRGHEQYV. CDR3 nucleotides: TGTGCCAGTAGTGGCTGGTCTCGAGTCAGGGACAGGGGGCACGAGCAGTACGTC.

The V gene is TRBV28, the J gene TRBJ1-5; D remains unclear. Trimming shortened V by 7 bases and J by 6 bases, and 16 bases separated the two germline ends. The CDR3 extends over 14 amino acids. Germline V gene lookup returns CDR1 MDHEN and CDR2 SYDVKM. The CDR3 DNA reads TGTGCCAGCAAGCCCGCCCAGTTGGTTCAGCCCCAGCATTTT. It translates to CASKPAQLVQPQHF.

CDR3 protein: CASSLGQQAYNEQFF. As DNA, the CDR3 is TGTGCCAGCAGCTTGGGGCAGCAAGCCTACAATGAGCAGTTCTTC. The J gene is TRBJ2-1, the V gene TRBV5-4, with D hard to call. Trimming cost V 0 bases and J 2 bases, with 9 bases left between them. Germline loops: CDR1 SGHNT, CDR2 YYREEE (reference sequence). This CDR3 has 15 amino acids.

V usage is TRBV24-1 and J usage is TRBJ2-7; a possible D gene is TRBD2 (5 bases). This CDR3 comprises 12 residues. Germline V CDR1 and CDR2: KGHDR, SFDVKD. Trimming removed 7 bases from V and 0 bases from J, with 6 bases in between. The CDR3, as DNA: TGTGCCACCAGCGGGATCTCCTACGAGCAGTACGTC. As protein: CATSGISYEQYV.

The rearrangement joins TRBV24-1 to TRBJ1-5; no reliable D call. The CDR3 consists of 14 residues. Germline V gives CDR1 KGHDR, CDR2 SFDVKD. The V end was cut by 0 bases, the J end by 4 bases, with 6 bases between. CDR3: CATSDLKGNQPQHF. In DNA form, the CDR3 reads TGTGCCACCAGTGATTTGAAGGGAAATCAGCCCCAGCATTTT.

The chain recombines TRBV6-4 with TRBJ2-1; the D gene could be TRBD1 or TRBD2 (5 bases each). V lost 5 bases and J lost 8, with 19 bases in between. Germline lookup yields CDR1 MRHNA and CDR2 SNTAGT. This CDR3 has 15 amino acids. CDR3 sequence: CASSLRSGTSHEQFF. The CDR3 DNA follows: TGTGCCAGCAGTCTCAGGTCGGGGACGTCTCATGAGCAGTTCTTC.

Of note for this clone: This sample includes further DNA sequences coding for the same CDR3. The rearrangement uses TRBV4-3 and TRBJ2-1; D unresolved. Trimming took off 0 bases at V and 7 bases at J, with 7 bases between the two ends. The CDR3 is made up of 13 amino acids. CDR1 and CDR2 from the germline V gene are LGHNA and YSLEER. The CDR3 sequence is CASSQEGWNEQFF. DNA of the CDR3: TGCGCCAGCAGCCAAGAGGGTTGGAATGAGCAGTTCTTC.

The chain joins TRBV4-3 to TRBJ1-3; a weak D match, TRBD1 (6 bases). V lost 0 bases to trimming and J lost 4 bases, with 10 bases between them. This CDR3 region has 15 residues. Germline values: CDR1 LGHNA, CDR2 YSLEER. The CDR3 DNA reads TGCGCCAGCAGCCAAGAAGGGGGAAGAGGAAACACCATATATTTT. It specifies CASSQEGGRGNTIYF.